Listed here is a single T cell receptor (beta chain). Using immunoSEQ multiplex PCR, the repertoire was profiled, and TCRdb retains in-frame clones only, with some absent. The data show 200,000 or so clones, about four fifths seen once. V dropped 0 bases and J dropped 1 base, with 9 bases sitting between them. CDR1 and CDR2 (germline): MGHRA, YSYEKL. The CDR3 covers 15 residues. This sample was taken from a study of blood T cell repertoires in COVID-19. Overall study: The origin of the acute and convalescent COVID-19 samples was the United States, Italy and Spain.

Each recovered donor of Cohort 3 presented with two negative PCRs, clearance, or symptom resolution. The chain uses TRBV4-1 and TRBJ1-1; no clear D. The sequence derives from a man aged 35 to 55 who had recovered from COVID-19. Specimen: PBMCs or T cells enriched from blood (not recorded which). The CDR3 DNA follows: TGCGCCAGCAGCCAAGAAATTCGGGGGAACACTGAAGCTTTCTTT. It yields the protein CASSQEIRGNTEAFF.